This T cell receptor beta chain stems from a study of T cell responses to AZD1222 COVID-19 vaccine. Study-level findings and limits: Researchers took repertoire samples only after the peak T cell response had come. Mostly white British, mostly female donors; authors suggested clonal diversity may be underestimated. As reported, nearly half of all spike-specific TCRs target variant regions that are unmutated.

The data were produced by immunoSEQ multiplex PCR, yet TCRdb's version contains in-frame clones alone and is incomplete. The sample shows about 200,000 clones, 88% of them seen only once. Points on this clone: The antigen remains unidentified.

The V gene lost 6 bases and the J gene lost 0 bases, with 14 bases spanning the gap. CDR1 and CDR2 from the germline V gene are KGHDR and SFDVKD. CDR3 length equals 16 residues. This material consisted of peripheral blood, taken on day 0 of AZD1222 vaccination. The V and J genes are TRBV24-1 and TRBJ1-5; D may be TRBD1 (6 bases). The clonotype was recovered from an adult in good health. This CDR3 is CATSNSAGVSNQPQHF. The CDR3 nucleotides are TGTGCCACCAGTAATTCGGCAGGGGTTAGCAATCAGCCCCAGCATTTT.